This T cell receptor beta chain was documented in a study of cytomegalovirus exposure and HLA in healthy donors. Study-level points and caveats: In a later analysis, first-cohort TCR clusters were found to tend to co-occur in the approximately 120 validation repertoires. Reported results showed that the classifier diagnosed cytomegalovirus status with high specificity and sensitivity. Overall, approximately 180 TCR beta chains were annotated as cytomegalovirus-associated.

Germline V gene data show CDR1 as MNHEY and CDR2 as SMNVEV (reference sequence). With 4 bases removed from V and 6 bases from J, the gap between germline ends came to 10 bases. This CDR3 comprises 12 residues. Libraries were prepared by immunoSEQ multiplex PCR; TCRdb keeps only in-frame clonotypes and omits some of them. Of 250,000 to 350,000 clones in the sample, 88% were seen once. For this clone: Its target is not known.

The chain carries TRBV27 and TRBJ2-7, with unresolved D. Sequencing was performed on PBMCs. The clonotype originates from a woman under 30 in good health and CMV-seronegative. The DNA for the CDR3 is TGTGCCAGCAGTTACCCGTCGGGCGAGCAGTACTTC. This sequence encodes CASSYPSGEQYF.